These 8 T cell receptor beta chains share one sample of origin, sequenced in a study of blood T cell repertoires in COVID-19. Only in-frame clones appear in the TCRdb table, and some are missing; sequencing was by immunoSEQ multiplex PCR. The data show about 95,000 clones, 89% seen once. The specimen sequenced was peripheral blood. The receptor source for this set is a man aged 55 to 70 with COVID-19, enrolled during active disease.

This rearrangement joins TRBV6-1 to TRBJ2-1; perhaps TRBD2 as D (6 bases). This CDR3 comprises 14 residues. The germline V and J ends were trimmed by 2 bases and 9 bases, with 14 bases remaining between them. Per the germline V gene, CDR1 is MNHNS and CDR2 is SASEGT. For the CDR3, the DNA is TGTGCCAGCAGTGAACTGTCTAGCGTTAGTGAGCAGTTCTTC. Translated, it gives CASSELSSVSEQFF.

The chain is built from TRBV13 and TRBJ2-7; D possibly corresponds to TRBD2 (6 bases). Germline-derived CDR1 and CDR2 are PRHDT and FYEKMQ (reference sequence). The CDR3 is 13 residues long. The ends were cut back, 6 bases at V and 0 bases at J, with 9 bases in the middle. This CDR3 is CASRFGSSYEQYF. CDR3 nucleotide sequence: TGTGCCAGCAGGTTCGGGAGCTCCTACGAGCAGTACTTC.

This sequence joins TRBV5-4 and TRBJ1-1; D possibly corresponds to TRBD1 (5 bases). CDR3 size: 16 residues. Between the trimmed V and J ends, which lost 3 bases and 2 bases, there was a span of 17 bases. Germline loops: CDR1 SGHNT, CDR2 YYREEE (reference sequence). CDR3 in DNA: TGTGCCAGCAGCTCCCCTGGGGGGACTGACAACACTGAAGCTTTCTTT. Translating gives CASSSPGGTDNTEAFF.

This clone occurred once. The chain links TRBV3-1 (or the pseudogene TRBV3-2) to TRBJ1-3; TRBD1 aligns across 8 bases. Germline trimming cut 0 bases from V and 9 bases from J; bases unmatched to any gene: 1. Germline V gene sequence: CDR1 LGHDT, CDR2 YNNKEL (reference sequence). This CDR3 has 13 residues. The CDR3 nucleotides read TGTGCCAGCAGCCAAGACAGGGGGCGCACCATATATTTT. This sequence encodes CASSQDRGRTIYF.

The J gene is TRBJ1-2, the V gene TRBV27; 9 bases agree with TRBD1. The CDR3 consists of 15 residues. J gave up 4 bases and V 5 bases, and 8 bases lay outside the gene matches. Germline CDR1 is MNHEY and CDR2 is SMNVEV (reference sequence). As DNA, the CDR3 is TGTGCCAGCAGTACACTACAGGGGGCATCCTATGGCTACACCTTC. Protein: CASSTLQGASYGYTF.

This chain's CDR3 is CASSNQGTSGRLSYNEQFF. The CDR3 DNA reads as TGCGCCAGCAGTAATCAGGGGACTAGCGGGAGGTTGTCCTACAATGAGCAGTTCTTC. V usage is TRBV10-1 and J usage is TRBJ2-1; TRBD2 matches at 15 bases. CDR3 length: 19 amino acids. Losses at the gene ends were 5 bases for V and 1 base for J; bases not matched to a gene: 9. Germline V gene data show CDR1 as WNHNN and CDR2 as SYGVQD (reference sequence).

CDR3 bases: TGCGCCAGCAGCCCCCGGAGGAGTCCTATACCTGGGGCCAACGTCCTGACTTTC. This translates into CASSPRRSPIPGANVLTF. The chain joins TRBV4-1 to TRBJ2-6, with TRBD2 as a possible D gene (5 bases). Per germline, CDR1 MGHRA and CDR2 YSYEKL. This CDR3 spans 18 amino acids. The ends were cut back, 4 bases at V and 2 bases at J, with 18 bases in the middle.

The chain carries TRBV7-2 and TRBJ1-1; possible D gene TRBD1, 5 bases. This CDR3 has 14 residues. V shed 6 bases and J shed 1 base, with 12 bases lying between them. The germline V gene has CDR1 SGHTA and CDR2 FQGNSA. The CDR3 sequence is CASSFAGENTEAFF. CDR3 nucleotide sequence: TGTGCCAGCAGTTTTGCGGGGGAGAACACTGAAGCTTTCTTT.